This note documents a single TCR beta chain sequence. The record originates from a study of early T cells in non-severe SARS-CoV-2 infection. Study overall: Chains stayed unpaired after sequencing of bulk RNA from unsorted whole blood.

The CDR3 is 14 amino acids. Per germline, CDR1 LGHDT and CDR2 YNNKEL (reference sequence). V lost 1 base and J lost 6, with 10 bases in between. MiXCR was run by TCRdb on the 5' RACE reads, yielding one entry per CDR3 protein. The table records 35,000 to 55,000 distinct CDR3 sequences, about a quarter of them present only once. The sample here was whole blood, taken at baseline. The TCR was taken from an adult who was a healthcare worker with PCR-confirmed SARS-CoV-2 infection or an uninfected control (not recorded which). The chain recombines TRBV3-1 with TRBJ2-1, with TRBD2 as a possible D gene (5 bases). For the CDR3, the DNA is TGTGCCAGCAGCCAAGTGGCTAGCTCCAATGAGCAGTTCTTC. Translating it yields CASSQVASSNEQFF.